One sample yielded the 9 T cell receptor beta chains listed below, sequenced in a study of T cells expressing NK-cell markers. TCRdb reanalyzed the 5' RACE reads and collapses them to one entry per CDR3 protein, without DNA. Here the sample table reports about 460,000 distinct CDR3 sequences. The material sequenced was blood T cells: a sorted CD56 or NKG2C T cell subset, CD4+ or CD8+ T cells, or bulk PBMC T cells (not recorded which). The receptors here all came from a woman in her fifties or sixties in good health.

The V call is TRBV4-1, the J call TRBJ2-1; with no DNA, the TCRdb D assignment of TRBD2 cannot be verified. The germline V gene encodes CDR1 MGHRA and CDR2 YSYEKL. There are 19 residues in the CDR3. CDR3 protein: CASSLLRAGASSSYNEQFF.

The chain uses TRBV14 and TRBJ2-3. The CDR3 is 14 amino acids. CDR1 is SGHDN, CDR2 FVKESK, per germline. The chain's CDR3 is CASSQTRWSDTQYF.

V and J are TRBV20-1 and TRBJ1-5; TCRdb names TRBD1, which stays unverified in the absence of DNA. The CDR3 covers 14 residues. Germline values: CDR1 DFQATT, CDR2 SNEGSKA (reference sequence). The chain's CDR3 is CSAMDRSSGQPQHF.

The rearrangement joins TRBV10-2 to TRBJ2-1; TCRdb's D gene call, TRBD1, goes unchecked for lack of DNA. This CDR3 contains 14 residues. Germline CDR1 reads WSHSY; CDR2 reads SAAADI. CDR3 sequence: CASSRDSFYNEQFF.

This chain joins TRBV12-5 and TRBJ1-5; no DNA is available, so the TRBD1 call from TCRdb remains unchecked. The length of the CDR3 is 18 residues. Germline V gene sequence: CDR1 LGHNT, CDR2 FRNRAP. The CDR3 loop is CASGLRVWDTGGNQPQHF.

The rearrangement joins TRBV5-1 to TRBJ2-7; TCRdb's D call, TRBD2, is unchecked because there is no DNA. The CDR3 covers 14 residues. In germline, CDR1 is SGHRS, CDR2 YFSETQ. CDR3 protein: CASSLEGLKGEQYF.

The chain uses TRBV7-2 and TRBJ2-4; the TCRdb call, TRBD2, lacks DNA for checking. The CDR3 is made up of 20 amino acids. Germline V gives CDR1 SGHTA, CDR2 FQGNSA. This chain's CDR3 is CASSKGLAGVTLLAKNIQYF.

The chain recombines TRBV5-4 with TRBJ2-7; no DNA is available, so the TRBD1 call from TCRdb remains unchecked. The germline gives CDR1 SGHNT, CDR2 YYREEE (reference sequence). CDR3 length: 15 residues. CDR3 sequence: CASSEYRTGGYEQYF.

The gene calls are TRBV20-1 and TRBJ2-3; TCRdb reports TRBD1, a call that lacks DNA to check it against. The germline gives CDR1 DFQATT, CDR2 SNEGSKA (reference sequence). The CDR3 totals 13 residues. The CDR3 reads CSAVGGARDTQYF.